This TCR beta chain was captured in a study of blood T cells in healthy people across ages. The use of a sample-barcoded 5' primer and a J-beta primer mix characterized a second PCR of roughly 6 to 12 cycles. Individual samples furnished no less than 2.5 million CDR3-containing paired-end reads apiece. TCRdb processed the 5' RACE reads anew with MiXCR; each CDR3 protein has one entry. Of 1 million or so distinct CDR3 sequences listed, less than 25% are singletons. Isolated PBMCs totaled at least 7 million in each sample. V was clipped by 1 base and J by 11 bases; unmatched bases: 11. CDR3 length equals 15 residues. Germline V CDR1 and CDR2: MNHNS, SASEGT. The data also belong to a second study, concerning T cells of mothers and their children.

The clonotype was recovered from a girl aged 2 to 9 in good health. The sample was blood. The chain is built from TRBV6-1 and TRBJ2-5, with 9 bases aligning to TRBD1. The chain's CDR3 is CASSEGDREIYEQYF. CDR3 in DNA: TGTGCCAGCAGTGAAGGGGACAGGGAGATCTATGAGCAGTACTTC.